A selection of T cell receptor beta chains follows, all from one sample in a study of OX40 agonist ivuxolimab in advanced cancers. Measured with immunoSEQ multiplex PCR; TCRdb has only the in-frame clones, and not every one. Among 90,000 or so clones listed, 90% to 95% were seen once. Sequencing used CD4+ or CD8+ T cells sorted from blood, obtained in a trial of the OX40 agonist ivuxolimab. These receptors all come from an adult with an advanced solid tumor such as melanoma, head and neck, liver or kidney cancer. CDR3s include the opening cysteine and the closing phenylalanine or tryptophan. The D gene is left open where the match is weak. Not every row has a clone size; where given, it reads once, few, many or a size class.

d_gene	v_gene	j_gene	abundance	CDR3nt	CDR3aa
NA	TRBV18	TRBJ2-7	NA	TGTGCCAGCTCACCACAAGGGGCAGGCTACGAGCAGTACTTC	CASSPQGAGYEQYF
NA	TRBV7-2	TRBJ2-2	NA	TGTGCCAGCAGCGCCCTGAGTGGACTGAACACCGGGGAGCTGTTTTTT	CASSALSGLNTGELFF
TRBD1	TRBV28	TRBJ1-1	once	TGTGCCAGCAATGACAGGGTGGTCACTGAAGCTTTCTTT	CASNDRVVTEAFF
NA	TRBV29-1	TRBJ2-7	NA	TGCAGCGTTGGGGAATCCCTCGAGCAGTACTTC	CSVGESLEQYF
NA	TRBV30	TRBJ2-7	NA	TGTGCCTGGAGTGTACGCGGCGAGCAGTACTTC	CAWSVRGEQYF
NA	TRBV4-1	TRBJ1-1	once	TGCGCCAGCAGCCAAGACGCAAGGGGAGAAGGCACTGAAGCTTTCTTT	CASSQDARGEGTEAFF
NA	TRBV30	TRBJ1-3	NA	TGTGCCTGGAGTAGCTCTGGAAACACCATATATTTT	CAWSSSGNTIYF
TRBD1	TRBV7-6	TRBJ1-1	NA	TGTGCCAGCAGCCCACGGACAGGGCAGGACACTGAAGCTTTCTTT	CASSPRTGQDTEAFF
NA	TRBV30	TRBJ2-7	NA	TGTGCCTGGAGCCCATCTTCTTCGACTAACGAGCAGTACTTC	CAWSPSSSTNEQYF
NA	TRBV6-5	TRBJ2-7	NA	TGTGCCAGCAGTTACTCCGCACGTCTCTCCTACGAGCAGTACTTC	CASSYSARLSYEQYF
TRBD2	TRBV10-2	TRBJ2-7	NA	TGCGCCAGCAGGGCTAGCGGATCCTACGAGCAGTACTTC	CASRASGSYEQYF
NA	TRBV19	TRBJ2-5	NA	TGTGCCAGTAACCTCGGAGGGGTTAGCGAGACCCAGTACTTC	CASNLGGVSETQYF
NA	TRBV4-2	TRBJ2-3	NA	TGTGCCAGCAGCCAAGGGGCAGTCACAGATACGCAGTATTTT	CASSQGAVTDTQYF
TRBD2	TRBV4-1	TRBJ2-3	NA	TGCGCCAGCAGCCAACTACTTAGCGGGGATTCGAGGGATACGCAGTATTTT	CASSQLLSGDSRDTQYF
NA	TRBV9	TRBJ1-1	NA	TGTGCCAGCAGCCCCCAGCGGGACACTGAAGCTTTCTTT	CASSPQRDTEAFF
TRBD2	TRBV19	TRBJ2-3	NA	TGTGCCAGTAGTCCATCTAGCGGGTTTAGCACAGATACGCAGTATTTT	CASSPSSGFSTDTQYF
NA	TRBV10-1	TRBJ2-2	NA	TGCGCCAGCAGTGCGGGAGCCGGGGAGCTGTTTTTT	CASSAGAGELFF
NA	TRBV27	TRBJ2-4	NA	TGTGCCAGCAGCGCTTCTTGGCTAGAGAAAAACATTCAGTACTTC	CASSASWLEKNIQYF
NA	TRBV30	TRBJ1-1	few	TGTGCCTGGATGCGGGGGCTTACTGAAGCTTTCTTT	CAWMRGLTEAFF
NA	TRBV5-1	TRBJ2-3	NA	TGCGCCAGCAGCTTGTCGTCTACAGATACGCAGTATTTT	CASSLSSTDTQYF
TRBD2	TRBV9	TRBJ2-1	once	TGTGCCAGCAGCGTAGAAACGGGAGGGTTTTACAATGAGCAGTTCTTC	CASSVETGGFYNEQFF
NA	TRBV7-9	TRBJ1-4	NA	TGTGCCAGCAGCTTATTCCTTCGAAACAGCGAAAAACTGTTTTTT	CASSLFLRNSEKLFF
NA	TRBV7-2	TRBJ1-2	NA	TGTGCCAGCAGCGGCTGGGATGGCTACACCTTC	CASSGWDGYTF
TRBD2	TRBV10-3	TRBJ2-1	NA	TGTGCCATCAGTGAGTCGTCCAGACTAGCGGGAGATGAGCAGTTCTTC	CAISESSRLAGDEQFF
NA	TRBV6-5	TRBJ2-7	once	TGTGCCAGCAGGGACTCCGTGTCCTACGAGCAGTACTTC	CASRDSVSYEQYF
TRBD2	TRBV5-4	TRBJ2-2	NA	TGTGCCAGCAGCTTCCCGGCTAGCGGGAGGTTCTATTATGGCACCGGGGAGCTGTTTTTT	CASSFPASGRFYYGTGELFF
TRBD1	TRBV19	TRBJ1-5	NA	TGTGCCAGTAGTAGTGGACAGGGAAGAAGTCAGCCCCAGCATTTT	CASSSGQGRSQPQHF
NA	TRBV19	TRBJ2-5	NA	TGTGCCAGTAGTGGGATGGGGGTCCAAGAGACCCAGTACTTC	CASSGMGVQETQYF
TRBD1	TRBV28	TRBJ2-2	NA	TGTGCCAGCAGAGGACAGGGGAACACCGGGGAGCTGTTTTTT	CASRGQGNTGELFF
NA	TRBV2	TRBJ1-3	NA	TGTGCCAGCAGTCCCGACAGGAACTCTGGAAACACCATATATTTT	CASSPDRNSGNTIYF
NA	TRBV29-1	TRBJ2-2	NA	TGCAGCGTCGGATCCGGGGTCGCCGGGGAGCTGTTTTTT	CSVGSGVAGELFF
NA	TRBV6-1	TRBJ2-3	once	TGTGCCAGCAGTGACAGGGGAGTTAAAGATACGCAGTATTTT	CASSDRGVKDTQYF
TRBD2	TRBV9	TRBJ2-2	NA	TGTGCCAGCAGCGTAGCACCTAGCGGCAGCACCGGGGAGCTGTTTTTT	CASSVAPSGSTGELFF
NA	TRBV11-2	TRBJ2-1	NA	TGTGCCAGCAGCTCAGCCCCCAGCGCCTACAATGAGCAGTTCTTC	CASSSAPSAYNEQFF
NA	TRBV10-3	TRBJ2-1	NA	TGTGCCACCCGCTGGGACCTTAAGTACAATGAGCAGTTCTTC	CATRWDLKYNEQFF
NA	TRBV5-3	TRBJ1-5	NA	TGTGCCAGAAGCTGGGGGGCGGCCAGGCAGCCCCAGCATTTT	CARSWGAARQPQHF
TRBD2	TRBV19	TRBJ2-7	NA	TGTGCCAGTAGTTCCCCAGGACTAGCGGGAGCCTACGAGCAGTACTTC	CASSSPGLAGAYEQYF
NA	TRBV5-1	TRBJ2-3	NA	TGCGCCAGCAGCCGGAACTCGCTCACAGATACGCAGTATTTT	CASSRNSLTDTQYF
NA	TRBV10-3	TRBJ2-2	NA	TGTGCCATCAGTGAGTCGACAGGCCGACTGACCACCGGGGAGCTGTTTTTT	CAISESTGRLTTGELFF
NA	TRBV18	TRBJ2-1	NA	TGTGCCAGCTCTCTAAGCGTAAATGAGCAGTTCTTC	CASSLSVNEQFF
NA	TRBV7-9	TRBJ1-5	NA	TGTGCCAGCAGCTTAGCCGACAGGCATCAGCCCCAGCATTTT	CASSLADRHQPQHF
NA	TRBV5-4	TRBJ2-3	NA	TGTGCCAGCAGCTTGGGGGCTGTTAGTGGGTCAGATACGCAGTATTTT	CASSLGAVSGSDTQYF
TRBD2	TRBV7-2	TRBJ2-6	NA	TGTGCCAGCAGCTGGAGCGGGAGATCTGGGGCCAACGTCCTGACTTTC	CASSWSGRSGANVLTF
NA	TRBV7-2	TRBJ2-3	NA	TGTGCCAGCAGCTCTCAGGGGTCTAGCACAGATACGCAGTATTTT	CASSSQGSSTDTQYF
NA	TRBV4-1	TRBJ1-3	NA	TGCGCCAGCCACAGGGACTCCTCGTATTTT	CASHRDSSYF
NA	TRBV7-6	TRBJ1-2	few	TGTGCCAGCAGCTTAGCGGCGGGCCCTAACTATGGCTACACCTTC	CASSLAAGPNYGYTF
NA	TRBV4-3	TRBJ1-2	NA	TGCGCCAGCAGCCAAGATTATGCGGGCTACACCTTC	CASSQDYAGYTF
TRBD1	TRBV28	TRBJ2-7	NA	TGTGCCAGCAGTTCTCTGGACAGGGGACCCGAGCAGTACTTC	CASSSLDRGPEQYF
NA	TRBV2	TRBJ1-1	NA	TGTGCCAGCAGCCCTCGAGGCACTGAAGCTTTCTTT	CASSPRGTEAFF
NA	TRBV7-2	TRBJ1-5	NA	TGTGCCAGCAGCGTCGGGACGACAATTAGCAATCAGCCCCAGCATTTT	CASSVGTTISNQPQHF
TRBD2	TRBV5-5	TRBJ2-7	once	TGTGCCAGCAGCTTTCCTTTGAGTAGCGGGGGCGAGCAGTACTTC	CASSFPLSSGGEQYF
TRBD1	TRBV2	TRBJ1-5	NA	TGTGCCAGCAGTACGACAGGGGGTAGCAATCAGCCCCAGCATTTT	CASSTTGGSNQPQHF
NA	TRBV6-1	TRBJ1-5	NA	TGTGCCAGCAGTGATAGGGCAGGGGGCAATCAGCCCCAGCATTTT	CASSDRAGGNQPQHF